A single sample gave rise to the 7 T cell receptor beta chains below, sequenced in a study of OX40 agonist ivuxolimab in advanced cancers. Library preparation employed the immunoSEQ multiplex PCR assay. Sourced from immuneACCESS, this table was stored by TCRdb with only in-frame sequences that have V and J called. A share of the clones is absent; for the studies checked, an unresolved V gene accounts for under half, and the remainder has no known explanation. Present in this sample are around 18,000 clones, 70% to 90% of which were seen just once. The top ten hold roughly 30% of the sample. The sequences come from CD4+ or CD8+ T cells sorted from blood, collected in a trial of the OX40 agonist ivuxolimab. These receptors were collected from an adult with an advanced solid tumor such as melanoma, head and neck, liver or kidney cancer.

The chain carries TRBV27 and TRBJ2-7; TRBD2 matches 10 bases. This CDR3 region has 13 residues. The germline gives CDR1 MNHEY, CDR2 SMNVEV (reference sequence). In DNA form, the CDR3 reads TGTGCTACAAAAGCGGGAGGGCCCTACGAGCAGTACTTC. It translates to CATKAGGPYEQYF.

The CDR3 DNA reads TGCAGCGTGGCAGGACGGTCCCCCTACGAGCAGTACTTC. This encodes CSVAGRSPYEQYF. The chain uses TRBV29-1 and TRBJ2-7; D gene unclear. Trimming removed 6 bases from V and 2 bases from J, with 14 bases in between. CDR1 is SQVTM, CDR2 ANQGSEA, per germline. The CDR3 spans 13 residues.

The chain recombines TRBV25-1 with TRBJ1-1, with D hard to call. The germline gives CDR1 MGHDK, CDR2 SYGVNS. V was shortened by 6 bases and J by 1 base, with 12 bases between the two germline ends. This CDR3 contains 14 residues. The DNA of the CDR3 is TGTGCCAGCAGCTTCCGGACGGAGAACACTGAAGCTTTCTTT. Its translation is CASSFRTENTEAFF. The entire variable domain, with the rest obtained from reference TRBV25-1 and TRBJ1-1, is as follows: EADIYQTPRYLVIGTGKKITLECSQTMGHDKMYWYQQDPGMELHLIHYSYGVNSTEKGDLSSESTVSRIRTEHFPLTLESARPSHTSQYLCASSFRTENTEAFFGQGTRLTVV.

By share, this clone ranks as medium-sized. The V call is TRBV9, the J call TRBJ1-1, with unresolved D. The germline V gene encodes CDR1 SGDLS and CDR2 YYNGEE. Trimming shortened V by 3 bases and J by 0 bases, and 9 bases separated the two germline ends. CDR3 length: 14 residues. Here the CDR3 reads CASSEDNMNTEAFF. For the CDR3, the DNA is TGTGCCAGCAGCGAGGATAACATGAACACTGAAGCTTTCTTT.

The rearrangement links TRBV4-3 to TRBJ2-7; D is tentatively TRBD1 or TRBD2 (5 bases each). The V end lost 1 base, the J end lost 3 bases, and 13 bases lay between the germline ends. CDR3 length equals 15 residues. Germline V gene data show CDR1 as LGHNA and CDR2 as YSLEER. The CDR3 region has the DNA TGCGCCAGCAGCCAAGGGTCGGGGCAGAACTACGAGCAGTACTTC. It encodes CASSQGSGQNYEQYF.

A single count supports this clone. CDR3 protein: CSVEGRAKGKYEQYF. The CDR3, as DNA: TGCAGCGTTGAAGGGCGGGCTAAGGGCAAATACGAGCAGTACTTC. The V call is TRBV29-1, the J call TRBJ2-7; tentative D call: TRBD2 (5 bases). The CDR3 has 15 residues. V lost 1 base and J 4 bases, leaving 17 bases between the germline ends. The germline gives CDR1 SQVTM, CDR2 ANQGSEA.

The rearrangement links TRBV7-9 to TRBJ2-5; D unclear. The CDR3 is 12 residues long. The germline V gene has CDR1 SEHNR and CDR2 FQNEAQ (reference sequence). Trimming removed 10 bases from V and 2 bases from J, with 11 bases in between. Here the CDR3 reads CATGPSQETQYF. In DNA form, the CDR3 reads TGTGCCACCGGGCCTTCTCAAGAGACCCAGTACTTC.